The 11 T cell receptor beta chains given below trace back to one sample, sequenced in a study of cytomegalovirus exposure and HLA in healthy donors. Researchers ran the PCR with 60 Vbeta and 13 Jbeta primers. Sequencing used immunoSEQ multiplex PCR; TCRdb keeps in-frame clones, though not all of them. The repertoire holds approximately 200,000 clones, with around 78% as singletons. Sequenced: PBMCs. Source of these receptors: a man aged 25-45 years in good health and CMV-seronegative.

The chain recombines TRBV5-4 with TRBJ2-5; 8 nucleotides agree with TRBD2. This CDR3 has 15 amino acids. V was pared by 5 bases and J by 6 bases, with 12 bases of the junction left unmatched. The germline CDR1 and CDR2 sequences are SGHNT and YYREEE (reference sequence). CDR3 bases: TGTGCCAGCAGTGACGGGGGGGGCGCCGGGAAGACCCAGTACTTC. Its protein product is CASSDGGGAGKTQYF.

The chain recombines TRBV7-9 with TRBJ2-7, with D possibly matching TRBD1 (5 bases). Germline V gene sequence: CDR1 SEHNR, CDR2 FQNEAQ (reference sequence). CDR3 size: 14 residues. The V gene lost 1 base and the J gene lost 5 bases, with 12 bases spanning the gap. The CDR3 is CASSLVSGINEQYF. In DNA form, the CDR3 reads TGTGCCAGCAGCTTAGTATCAGGGATTAACGAGCAGTACTTC.

The V and J genes are TRBV28 and TRBJ1-1; perhaps TRBD1 as D (5 bases). This CDR3 region has 15 residues. The germline V gene has CDR1 MDHEN and CDR2 SYDVKM. Trimming stripped 5 bases from V and 5 bases from J, with 18 bases between. The CDR3 nucleotides read TGTGCCAGCAGTCTGTCAAGTGGGGCCCCGACTGAAGCTTTCTTT. It yields the protein CASSLSSGAPTEAFF.

The chain couples TRBV19 to TRBJ2-7, with 11 nucleotides matching TRBD2. This CDR3 spans 15 amino acids. Germline loops: CDR1 LNHDA, CDR2 SQIVND (reference sequence). The V and J ends lost 7 bases and 0 bases, in that order; junction bases with no gene match: 5. DNA for the CDR3: TGTGCCAGTATAGGAACTAGCGGGAGCTCCTACGAGCAGTACTTC. Its protein is CASIGTSGSSYEQYF.

The chain couples TRBV29-1 to TRBJ2-5, with 7 bases lining up with TRBD1. The CDR3 spans 14 residues. CDR1 and CDR2 (germline): SQVTM, ANQGSEA. Unmatched junction bases numbered 14, after V lost 8 bases and J lost 5 bases. The DNA for the CDR3 is TGCAGCATTACCGACAGGGACGGTCTCGAGACCCAGTACTTC. Amino acid sequence: CSITDRDGLETQYF. The variable domain in full, with the rest retrieved from reference TRBV29-1 and TRBJ2-5, is SAVISQKPSRDICQRGTSLTIQCQVDSQVTMMFWYRQQPGQSLTLIATANQGSEATYESGFVIDKFPISRPNLTFSTLTVSNMSPEDSSIYLCSITDRDGLETQYFGPGTRLLVL.

The chain couples TRBV6-1 to TRBJ2-2; 7 bases match TRBD2. V shed 0 bases and J 0 bases; nucleotides not matched to a gene: 4. Germline V gene lookup returns CDR1 MNHNS and CDR2 SASEGT. The CDR3 consists of 17 residues. CDR3 coding DNA: TGTGCCAGCAGTGAAGCGGGAGGGCCCTCGAACACCGGGGAGCTGTTTTTT. Residues: CASSEAGGPSNTGELFF.

The CDR3 nucleotides are TGTGCCAGCAGCAGAACCCCGGGACAACACTACGAGCAGTACTTC. As protein: CASSRTPGQHYEQYF. The V gene is TRBV6-5, the J gene TRBJ2-7, with a possible D match to TRBD1 (6 bases). Deletions cut 6 bases from V and 3 bases from J, with 18 bases between. CDR3 size: 15 residues. CDR1 is MNHEY and CDR2 is SVGAGI in the germline V gene.

The J gene is TRBJ2-7, the V gene TRBV28; 8 bases align to TRBD2. The CDR3 is made up of 14 amino acids. Trimming at V came to 8 bases and at J to 0 bases, leaving 6 bases not matched to a gene. Germline CDR1 and CDR2: MDHEN and SYDVKM. This chain's CDR3 is CASGRAGGSYEQYF. CDR3 nucleotide sequence: TGTGCCAGCGGACGGGCGGGGGGCTCCTACGAGCAGTACTTC.

The chain employs TRBV6-5 and TRBJ1-1; D is ambiguous. The ends were cut back, 5 bases at V and 6 bases at J, with 13 bases in the middle. The CDR3 is 13 residues long. Germline CDR1 and CDR2: MNHEY and SVGAGI. CDR3 sequence (DNA): TGTGCCAGCAGTATCAACAGCTTTTCTGAAGCTTTCTTT. Protein: CASSINSFSEAFF.

The V gene is TRBV9, the J gene TRBJ2-3, with 9 positions matching TRBD2. The germline gives CDR1 SGDLS, CDR2 YYNGEE. This CDR3 comprises 16 residues. V shed 6 bases and J 3 bases; nucleotides not matched to a gene: 11. Here the CDR3 DNA reads TGTGCCAGCAACCCCCTGGGCGGGAGGGAAACAGATACGCAGTATTTT. Translated: CASNPLGGRETDTQYF.

V is TRBV7-8 and J is TRBJ2-7; maybe TRBD2 (6 bases). The CDR3 has 14 amino acids. Germline V gene lookup returns CDR1 SGHVS and CDR2 FQNEAQ. Trimming pared 3 bases from V and 2 bases from J, leaving 11 bases between. CDR3 in amino acids: CASSFLAPTYEQYF. The CDR3 nucleotides read TGTGCCAGCAGCTTTCTAGCGCCGACCTACGAGCAGTACTTC.